Listed below are T cell receptor beta chains from one sample, sequenced in a study of blood T cell repertoires in COVID-19. The repertoire was sequenced with immunoSEQ multiplex PCR; TCRdb's copy has only in-frame clones and lacks some. The sample holds around 200,000 clones; approximately 91% are singletons and the top ten take around 0.77%. Sequencing input: PBMCs or T cells enriched from blood (not recorded which). The source of these receptors is a woman aged 18-30 years who had recovered from COVID-19. The CDR3 runs from the conserved cysteine through the conserved F or W. D genes are given only for firm matches. Rows may omit the clone size; those that give it use once, few, many or a size class.

TRBJ2-1 | . | TRBD2 | TRBV28 | CASRPLGEGHYNEQFF | TGTGCCAGCAGACCCCTCGGGGAGGGCCACTACAATGAGCAGTTCTTC
TRBJ1-3 | . | . | TRBV5-1 | CASSLAGGGYGNTIYF | TGCGCCAGCAGCTTGGCCGGCGGGGGCTATGGAAACACCATATATTTT
TRBJ2-3 | . | . | TRBV6-4 | CASRHTDTQYF | TGTGCCAGCAGACACACAGATACGCAGTATTTT
TRBJ1-6 | . | . | TRBV25-1 | CASREGRSYNSPLHF | TGTGCCAGCCGGGAGGGACGCTCCTATAATTCACCCCTCCACTTT
TRBJ2-3 | . | TRBD2 | TRBV6-4 | CASSESSGSTDTQYF | TGTGCCAGCAGTGAGAGTAGCGGGAGTACAGATACGCAGTATTTT
TRBJ2-7 | . | . | TRBV9 | CASSVALGPGGEQYF | TGTGCCAGCAGCGTAGCTCTAGGCCCCGGAGGGGAGCAGTACTTC
TRBJ2-3 | . | . | TRBV27 | CASTPSPGRDTQYF | TGTGCCAGCACCCCTTCCCCAGGAAGAGATACGCAGTATTTT
TRBJ2-5 | . | . | TRBV5-1 | CASSQIIRGSETQYF | TGCGCCAGCAGCCAGATCATCAGGGGTTCCGAGACCCAGTACTTC
TRBJ1-4 | few | TRBD1 | TRBV30 | CALADRGWSSATNEKLFF | TGTGCCCTGGCGGACAGGGGGTGGAGTAGCGCAACTAATGAAAAACTGTTTTTT
TRBJ2-2 | . | . | TRBV12-3/TRBV12-4 | CASYGGTGELFF | TGTGCCAGCTACGGGGGAACCGGGGAGCTGTTTTTT
TRBJ1-2 | . | TRBD1 | TRBV14 | CASSQFRGRLGGGYTF | TGTGCCAGCAGCCAATTTAGGGGGCGCCTCGGTGGGGGCTACACCTTC
TRBJ2-1 | . | . | TRBV5-1 | CASRADGRGEQFF | TGCGCCAGCAGAGCGGATGGACGCGGTGAGCAGTTCTTC
TRBJ1-1 | . | . | TRBV7-9 | CASPGRRGDTEAFF | TGTGCCAGCCCCGGGAGGAGGGGAGACACTGAAGCTTTCTTT
TRBJ1-3 | . | . | TRBV28 | CASSGSHWTNTIYF | TGTGCCAGCAGTGGGAGTCATTGGACAAACACCATATATTTT
TRBJ2-3 | . | TRBD2 | TRBV5-1 | CASNHPGGGGPTDTQYF | TGCGCCAGCAACCATCCTGGTGGGGGAGGGCCGACAGATACGCAGTATTTT
TRBJ1-5 | few | . | TRBV19 | CASSSLGVEQPQHF | TGTGCCAGTAGTTCCTTAGGGGTTGAACAGCCCCAGCATTTT
TRBJ2-1 | . | TRBD2 | TRBV11-2 | CASSLGGGRENEQFF | TGTGCCAGCAGCTTGGGGGGAGGGCGGGAGAATGAGCAGTTCTTC
TRBJ2-1 | . | TRBD2 | TRBV27 | CASSYRSGRVYEQFF | TGTGCCAGCAGTTACCGTAGCGGGAGAGTTTATGAGCAGTTCTTC
TRBJ2-3 | . | . | TRBV4-1 | CASSSVIRRDTQYF | TGCGCCAGCAGCTCCGTGATCCGGCGGGATACGCAGTATTTT
TRBJ1-6 | . | TRBD1 | TRBV27 | CASSTPTGWNSPLHF | TGTGCCAGCAGTACACCGACAGGGTGGAATTCACCCCTCCACTTT
TRBJ2-1 | . | . | TRBV4-1 | CASSQGRGLDNEQFF | TGCGCCAGCAGCCAAGGTCGAGGCCTAGACAATGAGCAGTTCTTC
TRBJ2-7 | . | . | TRBV4-1 | CASSPQGAYEQYF | TGCGCCAGCAGCCCACAGGGTGCCTACGAGCAGTACTTC
TRBJ2-1 | . | . | TRBV3-1/TRBV3-2 | CASSQVGRFDEQFF | TGTGCCAGCAGCCAAGTCGGTAGATTCGATGAGCAGTTCTTC
TRBJ2-3 | . | TRBD2 | TRBV5-1 | CASSLTGSGSNADTQYF | TGCGCCAGCAGCCTAACAGGAAGCGGGAGTAACGCAGATACGCAGTATTTT
TRBJ2-2 | . | TRBD2 | TRBV27 | CASSMMAGGAGELFF | TGTGCCAGCAGTATGATGGCGGGAGGTGCCGGGGAGCTGTTTTTT
TRBJ1-3 | . | . | TRBV5-4 | CASSLGAGNTIYF | TGTGCCAGCAGCTTGGGAGCCGGAAACACCATATATTTT
TRBJ2-7 | . | . | TRBV7-9 | CASSLYLDEQYF | TGTGCCAGCAGCCTCTATTTGGACGAGCAGTACTTC
TRBJ2-7 | . | . | TRBV28 | CASSPSSGGGRYEQYF | TGTGCCAGCAGTCCTTCTTCGGGCGGTGGGAGGTACGAGCAGTACTTC